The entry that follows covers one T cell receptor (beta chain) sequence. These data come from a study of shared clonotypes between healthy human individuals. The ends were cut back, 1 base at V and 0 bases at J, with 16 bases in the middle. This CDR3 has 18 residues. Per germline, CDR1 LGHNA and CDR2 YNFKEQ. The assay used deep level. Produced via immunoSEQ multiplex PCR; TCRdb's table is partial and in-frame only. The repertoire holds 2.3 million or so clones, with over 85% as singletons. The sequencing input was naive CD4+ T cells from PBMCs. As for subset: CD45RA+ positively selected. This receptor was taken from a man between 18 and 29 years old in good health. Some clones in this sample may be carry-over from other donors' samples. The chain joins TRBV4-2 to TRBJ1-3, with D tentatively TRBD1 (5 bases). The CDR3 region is CASSQALLGPYSGNTIYF. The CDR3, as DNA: TGTGCCAGCAGCCAAGCACTTTTGGGACCTTACTCTGGAAACACCATATATTTT.